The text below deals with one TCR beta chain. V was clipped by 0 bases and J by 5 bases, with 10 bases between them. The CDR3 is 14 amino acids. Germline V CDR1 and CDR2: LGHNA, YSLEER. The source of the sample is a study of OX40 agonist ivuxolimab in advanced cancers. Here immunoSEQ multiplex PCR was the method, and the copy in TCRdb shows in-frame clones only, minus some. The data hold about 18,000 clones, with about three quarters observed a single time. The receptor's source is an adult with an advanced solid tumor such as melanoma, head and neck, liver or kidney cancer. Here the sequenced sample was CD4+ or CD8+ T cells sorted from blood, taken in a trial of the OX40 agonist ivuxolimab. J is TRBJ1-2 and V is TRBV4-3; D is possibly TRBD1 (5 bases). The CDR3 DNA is TGCGCCAGCAGCCAAGATCGGGGGTGGTATGGCTACACCTTC. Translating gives CASSQDRGWYGYTF.